This T cell receptor beta chain was sequenced during a study of blood T cell repertoires in COVID-19. Overall study context: Collection of acute and convalescent COVID-19 samples took place in the United States, Italy and Spain. Sample material is recorded as cDNA or gDNA derived from T cells, B-cell-depleted T cells, or PBMCs.

Per germline, CDR1 MNHEY and CDR2 SVGAGI. This CDR3 contains 13 residues. The V gene lost 5 bases and the J gene lost 5 bases, with 10 bases spanning the gap. Original analysis: Reference gene primer amplification in the assay estimated nucleated cell counts. Using immunoSEQ multiplex PCR, the repertoire was profiled, and TCRdb retains in-frame clones only, with some absent. The D gene and trimming were derived from the DNA, and the V and J assignments and clone size from that table. The table lists around 110,000 clones, over 70% of them singletons. The J gene is TRBJ1-5, the V gene TRBV6-5, with TRBD1 as a possible D gene (5 bases). The sequenced material came from peripheral blood. The source of this sequence is a human donor with acute or convalescent COVID-19. The donor label of this sample is uncertain. CDR3 coding DNA: TGTGCCAGCAGTCGCGGGGGGGATCAGCCCCAGCATTTT. This gives the protein CASSRGGDQPQHF.